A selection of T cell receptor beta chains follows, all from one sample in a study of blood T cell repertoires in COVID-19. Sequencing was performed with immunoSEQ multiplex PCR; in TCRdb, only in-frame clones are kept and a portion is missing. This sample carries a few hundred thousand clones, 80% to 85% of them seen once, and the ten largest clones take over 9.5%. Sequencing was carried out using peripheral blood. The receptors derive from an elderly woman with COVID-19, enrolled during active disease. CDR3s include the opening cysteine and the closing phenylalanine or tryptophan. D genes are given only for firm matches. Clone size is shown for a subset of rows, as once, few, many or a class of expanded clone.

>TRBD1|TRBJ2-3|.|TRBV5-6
TGTGCCAGCAGCGCGATCCGGGACAGGGGCACAGATACGCAGTATTTT
CASSAIRDRGTDTQYF
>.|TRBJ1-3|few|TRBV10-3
TGTGCCACCACCAGGATCTCTGGAAACACCATATATTTT
CATTRISGNTIYF
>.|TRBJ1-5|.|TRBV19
TGTGCCAGTAGTGCCTCATATAAAGGGGATCAGCCCCAGCATTTT
CASSASYKGDQPQHF
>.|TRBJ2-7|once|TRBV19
TGTGCCAGTAGTATAGGGGTCGGGAGCTCCTACGAGCAGTACTTC
CASSIGVGSSYEQYF
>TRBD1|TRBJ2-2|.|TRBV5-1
TGCGCCAGCAGCCCGGTCCCAGGGGGCTCCGGGGAGCTGTTTTTT
CASSPVPGGSGELFF
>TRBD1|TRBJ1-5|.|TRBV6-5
TGTGCCAGCAGTCCACAGGGGGAACAGCCCCAGCATTTT
CASSPQGEQPQHF
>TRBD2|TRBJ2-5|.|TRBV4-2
TGTGCCAGCAGCCCTGTAGCGGGGGGGCCGAAAGAGACCCAGTACTTC
CASSPVAGGPKETQYF
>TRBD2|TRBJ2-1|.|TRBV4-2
TGTGCCAGCAGCCAGAGCGGGGGGGCATTGAATGAGCAGTTCTTC
CASSQSGGALNEQFF
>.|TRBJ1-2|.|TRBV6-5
TGTGCCAGCACCCAACCAGGGGAAAGCTATGGCTACACCTTC
CASTQPGESYGYTF
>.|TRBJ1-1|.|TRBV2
TGTGCCAGCACTGCCGAGGGAGGGGTCACTGAAGCTTTCTTT
CASTAEGGVTEAFF
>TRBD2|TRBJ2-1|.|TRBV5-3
TGTGCCAGAAGCCCGGAGCGGGGGGGCCGGCTAAGTGAGCAGTTCTTC
CARSPERGGRLSEQFF
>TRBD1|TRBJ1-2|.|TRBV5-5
TGTGCCAGCAGCGTCGGACAGGGCTCCTATGGCTACACCTTC
CASSVGQGSYGYTF
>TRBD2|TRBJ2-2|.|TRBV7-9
TGTGCCAGCAGCCTTAGCGGGGGTGCAACCGGGGAGCTGTTTTTT
CASSLSGGATGELFF
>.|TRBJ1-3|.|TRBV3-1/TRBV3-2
TGTGCCAGCAGCCCCTCCACCGGGGGTGCCGGCTCTGGAAACACCATATATTTT
CASSPSTGGAGSGNTIYF
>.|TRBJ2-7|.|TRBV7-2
TGTGCCAGCAGCTTCGACAGGCATTACGAGCAGTACTTC
CASSFDRHYEQYF
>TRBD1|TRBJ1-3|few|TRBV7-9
TGTGCCAGCAGCTTTCGCAGGGGGAACACTGGAAACACCATATATTTT
CASSFRRGNTGNTIYF
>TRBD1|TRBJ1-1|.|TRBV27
TGTGCCAGCAGTTTGTGGGCAGGGGGCAAGGGGTTGAACACTGAAGCTTTCTTT
CASSLWAGGKGLNTEAFF
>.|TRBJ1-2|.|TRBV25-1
TGTGCCAGCAGTGAAAACGTCGGGGGCTATGGCTACACCTTC
CASSENVGGYGYTF
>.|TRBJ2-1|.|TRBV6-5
TGTGCCAGCAGTACCCAAAGGGACTCATACAATGAGCAGTTCTTC
CASSTQRDSYNEQFF
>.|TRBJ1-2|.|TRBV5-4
TGTGCCAGCAGCTTGGGTTCTGAGTATGGCTACACCTTC
CASSLGSEYGYTF
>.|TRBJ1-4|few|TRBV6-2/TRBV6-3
TGTGCCAGCAGCGAGGCCGGGGAAAAACTGTTTTTT
CASSEAGEKLFF
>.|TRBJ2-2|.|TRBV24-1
TGTGCCACCAGTGGTATTAGACAGAACACCGGGGAGCTGTTTTTT
CATSGIRQNTGELFF
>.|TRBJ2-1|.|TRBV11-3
TGTGCCAGCAGCCTTAAAGTAGGGGCTGGTGAGCAGTTCTTC
CASSLKVGAGEQFF
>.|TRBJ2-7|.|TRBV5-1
TGCGCCAGCAGTTTGCTAAGCTCCTACGAGCAGTACTTC
CASSLLSSYEQYF
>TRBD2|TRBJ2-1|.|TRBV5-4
TGTGCCAGCAGCTCCCTTGGGACTAGCGGGGGGGCCAATGAGCAGTTCTTC
CASSSLGTSGGANEQFF
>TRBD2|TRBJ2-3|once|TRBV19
TGTGCCAGTAGTATAGAACTAGCGGGGGGCACAGATACGCAGTATTTT
CASSIELAGGTDTQYF
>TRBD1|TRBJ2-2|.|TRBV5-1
TGCGCCAGCAGGAAGACAGGGACGAACACCGGGGAGCTGTTTTTT
CASRKTGTNTGELFF
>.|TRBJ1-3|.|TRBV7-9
TGTGCCAGCAGCCCCGAGGTAGCTTCCTCTGGAAACACCATATATTTT
CASSPEVASSGNTIYF
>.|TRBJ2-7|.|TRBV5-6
TGTGCCAGCAGCTTCCCCACGGGACAACAGAATGTCGAGCAGTACTTC
CASSFPTGQQNVEQYF
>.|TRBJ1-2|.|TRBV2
TGTGCCAGCGTAGGGGGCTATGGCTACACCTTC
CASVGGYGYTF
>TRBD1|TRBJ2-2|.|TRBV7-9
TGTGCCAGCAGCTCCCGAAACAGGGGGCTAGCTGGCGGGGAGCTGTTTTTT
CASSSRNRGLAGGELFF
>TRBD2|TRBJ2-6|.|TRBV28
TGTGCCAGCAAGCGGGGGGGCTCTGGGGCCAACGTCCTGACTTTC
CASKRGGSGANVLTF
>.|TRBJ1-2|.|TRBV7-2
TGTGCCAGCAGCTCGACAGGACAGAAAGCTAACTATGGCTACACCTTC
CASSSTGQKANYGYTF
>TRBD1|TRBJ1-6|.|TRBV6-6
TGTGCCAGCAGTCCGACAGGGTCCAATTCACCCCTCCACTTT
CASSPTGSNSPLHF
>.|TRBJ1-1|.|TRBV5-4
TGTGCCAGCAGCTTGACGACAAACATGAACACTGAAGCTTTCTTT
CASSLTTNMNTEAFF
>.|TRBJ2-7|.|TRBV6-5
TGTGCCAGCAGTTCTATCGGGGGAACCTACTACGAGCAGTACTTC
CASSSIGGTYYEQYF
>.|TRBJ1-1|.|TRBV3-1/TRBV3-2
TGTGCCAGCAGCCATGAGGAGCCGGGCACTGAAGCTTTCTTT
CASSHEEPGTEAFF
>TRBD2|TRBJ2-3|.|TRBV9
TGTGCCAGCAGCGTCAGTAGCGGGGGGGCCTATGGAGATACGCAGTATTTT
CASSVSSGGAYGDTQYF
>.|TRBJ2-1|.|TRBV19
TGTGCCAGTAGTCGGGACACCTATTACAATGAGCAGTTCTTC
CASSRDTYYNEQFF
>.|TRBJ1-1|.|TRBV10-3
TGTGCCGGGGGGGACGCAATGGGCACTGAAGCTTTCTTT
CAGGDAMGTEAFF
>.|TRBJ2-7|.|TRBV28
TGTGCCAGCAGTTTAAGCTCGGGGCAGTACTTC
CASSLSSGQYF
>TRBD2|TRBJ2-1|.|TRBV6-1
TGTGCCAGCAGTGCCAGAACTAGCGGGGGGGCTGATGAGCAGTTCTTC
CASSARTSGGADEQFF
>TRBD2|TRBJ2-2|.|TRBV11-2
TGTGCCAGCAGGATGGCGGGAGGGTTCACCGGGGAGCTGTTTTTT
CASRMAGGFTGELFF
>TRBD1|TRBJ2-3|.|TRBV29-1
TGCAGCTTCTCCCCCGGGACAGGGGCCTCAGATACGCAGTATTTT
CSFSPGTGASDTQYF
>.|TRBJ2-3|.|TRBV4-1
TGCGCCAGCAGCCAGGCGGGGGCGGGGACAGATACGCAGTATTTT
CASSQAGAGTDTQYF
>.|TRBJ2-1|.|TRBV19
TGTGCCAGTAGTTACAGGGACTACAATGAGCAGTTCTTC
CASSYRDYNEQFF
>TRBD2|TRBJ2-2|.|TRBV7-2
TGTGCCAGCAAACCGGGACTAGCGCGCACCGGGGAGCTGTTTTTT
CASKPGLARTGELFF
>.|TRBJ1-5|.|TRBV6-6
TGTGCCAGCAGCGCCAAAACAGGGCCCAATCAGCCCCAGCATTTT
CASSAKTGPNQPQHF
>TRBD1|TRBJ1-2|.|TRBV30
TGTGCCTGGAGTCCGGACAGGGTTCAAGGCTACACCTTC
CAWSPDRVQGYTF